The T cell receptor beta chain under discussion was sequenced for a study of beta chain features in type 1 diabetes. Study-level results: The study left unresolved whether HLA type influences TCRB rearrangement. TCRB CDR3s from Type 1 diabetes patients were moderately but significantly shorter in all four CD4+ subsets.

Concerning this clone itself: Antigen specificity is unknown.

Expressed TCRB transcripts were sequenced because the isolated RNA had all been reverse transcribed beforehand. Generated by immunoSEQ multiplex PCR, the TCRdb table keeps only in-frame clones and is missing some. Among around 710,000 clones listed, around 12% were seen once. Trimming removed 1 base at V and 0 bases at J, with 7 bases between. The length of the CDR3 is 15 residues. The germline CDR1 and CDR2 sequences are SGHTA and FQGNSA. The receptor's source is a man aged 25 to 40 with type 1 diabetes. Sequencing input: naive CD4+ T cells from blood. The chain carries TRBV7-2 and TRBJ1-5; no clear D. DNA for the CDR3: TGTGCCAGCAGCTTAGTGGGGAATAGCAATCAGCCCCAGCATTTT. This translates into CASSLVGNSNQPQHF.